This T cell receptor (beta chain) appears in the sequencing data of a study of early T cells in non-severe SARS-CoV-2 infection. At the level of the study: Sequencing of unsorted whole blood was done on bulk RNA, leaving chains unpaired. Points from the study as a whole: VDJdb-based matching was biased toward anti-spike CD8 responses and missed private and CD4 specificities.

Individual cDNA molecules received unique molecular identifiers. TCRdb re-derived calls from the 5' RACE reads in MiXCR, one entry per CDR3 protein. The sample consists of fewer than 80,000 distinct CDR3 sequences, over 9% of them appearing once. The germline gives CDR1 SGHRS, CDR2 YFSETQ. The CDR3 is made up of 13 amino acids. The V end was cut by 2 bases, the J end by 2 bases, with 6 bases between. This clonotype was recorded many times. Its antigen is undetermined. This chain uses TRBV5-1 with TRBJ2-3, with D unresolved. The specimen was whole blood. The TCR comes from an adult who was a healthcare worker with PCR-confirmed SARS-CoV-2 infection or an uninfected control (not recorded which). The CDR3 reads CASSFGYTDTQYF. The CDR3 bases are TGCGCCAGCAGCTTTGGGTACACAGATACGCAGTATTTT.